Listed below are T cell receptor beta chains from one sample, sequenced in a study of shared clonotypes between healthy human individuals. The protocol was immunoSEQ multiplex PCR, while the TCRdb copy is restricted to in-frame clones and leaves out a portion. This table holds some 1 million clones, approximately 70% found once. Sample: memory CD4+ T cells sorted from blood. These receptors all come from a man aged 18-30 years in good health. CDR3s include the opening cysteine and the closing phenylalanine or tryptophan. The D gene is left open where the match is weak. A clone size is listed for some rows: how often the clone was seen (once, few, many), or a class if it is expanded.

clone size	V gene	D gene	J gene	CDR3 DNA	CDR3 protein
NA	TRBV19	NA	TRBJ1-5	TGTGCCAGTAGTAAAGATCAGCTAACTTATAGCAATCAGCCCCAGCATTTT	CASSKDQLTYSNQPQHF
many	TRBV27	NA	TRBJ2-1	TGTGCCAGCAGTTTAGTAGGACGACTGTCCTACAATGAGCAGTTCTTC	CASSLVGRLSYNEQFF
many	TRBV9	NA	TRBJ1-1	TGTGCCAGCAGCTCGGCAGGGAACACTGAAGCTTTCTTT	CASSSAGNTEAFF
NA	TRBV30	NA	TRBJ1-2	TGTGCCTGGAGTATTGCCTACTATGGCTACACCTTC	CAWSIAYYGYTF
NA	TRBV30	NA	TRBJ1-2	TGTGCCTGGAGTGATCAGGGTTGGAGTGGCTACACCTTC	CAWSDQGWSGYTF
NA	TRBV5-6	NA	TRBJ1-2	TGTGCCAGCAGCTTAGGGACTACTAACTATGGCTACACCTTC	CASSLGTTNYGYTF
NA	TRBV5-1	NA	TRBJ2-5	TGCGCCAGCAGCTTGGTTCACGGGGCCGAGACCCAGTACTTC	CASSLVHGAETQYF
few	TRBV5-6	NA	TRBJ2-7	TGTGCCAGCAGCTTCGGTCGCGAGCAGTACTTC	CASSFGREQYF
NA	TRBV19	TRBD1	TRBJ1-2	TGTGCCAGTAGTCCGCAGGGACAGCTTGGCTACACCTTC	CASSPQGQLGYTF
NA	TRBV6-6	NA	TRBJ2-3	TGTGCCAGCAGTTACTCGGACGGCCACACAGATACGCAGTATTTT	CASSYSDGHTDTQYF
once	TRBV18	NA	TRBJ1-1	TGTGCCAGCTCATCTGGGAGGAACACTGAAGCTTTCTTT	CASSSGRNTEAFF
NA	TRBV6-1	NA	TRBJ1-3	TGTGCCAGCAGTGAAGGGGGCACTGGAAACACCATATATTTT	CASSEGGTGNTIYF
NA	TRBV27	TRBD1	TRBJ2-7	TGTGCCAGCAACCGGGACAGGCTTTCCTACGAGCAGTACTTC	CASNRDRLSYEQYF
NA	TRBV9	NA	TRBJ1-4	TGTGCCAGCAGCGTAGATTCCGGCAGCTATGAAAAACTGTTTTTT	CASSVDSGSYEKLFF
NA	TRBV6-1	NA	TRBJ1-4	TGTGCCATCTCAGGGACGGAGAGGGAAAAACTGTTTTTT	CAISGTEREKLFF
NA	TRBV15	NA	TRBJ1-1	TGTGCCACCAGCAGAGAGGCAGGAGCCACTGAAGCTTTCTTT	CATSREAGATEAFF
NA	TRBV5-1	TRBD1	TRBJ2-7	TGCGCCAGCAGCTTGTCAGGGGGCCGCTACGAGCAGTACTTC	CASSLSGGRYEQYF
NA	TRBV5-4	TRBD1	TRBJ2-3	TGTGCCAGCAGCTATTTAGACAGGGGGGGCGCTGATACGCAGTATTTT	CASSYLDRGGADTQYF
NA	TRBV6-1	NA	TRBJ2-5	TGTGCCAGCAGACAGGTCCAAGAGACCCAGTACTTC	CASRQVQETQYF
once	TRBV5-1	NA	TRBJ2-5	TGCGCCAGCATTGGAGGCCGGGAGTTTTCTAGGACCCAGTACTTC	CASIGGREFSRTQYF
few	TRBV28	TRBD1	TRBJ1-3	TGTGCCAGCAGTTTATGGACAGGGGGCTACGGAAACACCATATATTTT	CASSLWTGGYGNTIYF
NA	TRBV4-3	TRBD1	TRBJ1-2	TGCGCCAGCAGCCAAGATCCAGGGGGCGCCGGGGGCTACACCTTC	CASSQDPGGAGGYTF
NA	TRBV27	TRBD2	TRBJ2-2	TGTGCCAGCAGTCGGCCCGTTAGCGGGATCTCGAACACCGGGGAGCTGTTTTTT	CASSRPVSGISNTGELFF
NA	TRBV6-6	NA	TRBJ2-7	TGTGCCACCACCAATGGGGGCGAGCAGTACTTC	CATTNGGEQYF
few	TRBV4-1	TRBD1	TRBJ2-5	TGCGCCAGCAGCCAAAAGCCGGGACAGGGGCAAGAGACCCAGTACTTC	CASSQKPGQGQETQYF
few	TRBV5-6	TRBD2	TRBJ2-5	TGTGCCAGCAGCTTCCTAGCGGTGGGAGAGACCCAGTACTTC	CASSFLAVGETQYF